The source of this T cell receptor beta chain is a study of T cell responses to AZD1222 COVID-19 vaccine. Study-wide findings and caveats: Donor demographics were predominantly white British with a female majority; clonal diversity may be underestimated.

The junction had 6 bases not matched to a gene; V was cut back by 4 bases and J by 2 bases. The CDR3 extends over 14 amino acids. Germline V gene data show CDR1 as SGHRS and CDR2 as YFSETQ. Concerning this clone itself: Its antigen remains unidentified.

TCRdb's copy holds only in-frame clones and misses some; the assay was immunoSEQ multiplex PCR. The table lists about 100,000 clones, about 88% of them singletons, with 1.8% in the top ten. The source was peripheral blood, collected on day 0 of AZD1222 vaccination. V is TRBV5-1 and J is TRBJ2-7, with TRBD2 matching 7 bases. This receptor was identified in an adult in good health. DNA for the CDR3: TGCGCCAGCAGCCTCCGGAGCGGGGCCTACGAGCAGTACTTC. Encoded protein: CASSLRSGAYEQYF.